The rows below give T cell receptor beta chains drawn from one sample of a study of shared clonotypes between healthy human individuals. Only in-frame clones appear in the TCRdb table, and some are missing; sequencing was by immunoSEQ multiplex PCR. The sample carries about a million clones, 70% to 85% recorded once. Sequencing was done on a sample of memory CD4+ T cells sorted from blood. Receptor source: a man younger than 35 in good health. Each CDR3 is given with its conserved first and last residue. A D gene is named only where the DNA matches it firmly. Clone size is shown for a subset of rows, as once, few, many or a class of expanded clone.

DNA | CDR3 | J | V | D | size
TGTGCCAGTAGTATAGGGGCCACTTGGAACACTGAAGCTTTCTTT | CASSIGATWNTEAFF | TRBJ1-1 | TRBV19 | . | .
TGTGCCAGCAGCCTTACAGGGCAGACAGATACGCAGTATTTT | CASSLTGQTDTQYF | TRBJ2-3 | TRBV11-2 | . | .
TGTGCCAGCTCACCAACAGACAACACCGGGGAGCTGTTTTTT | CASSPTDNTGELFF | TRBJ2-2 | TRBV18 | . | once
TGTGCCAGTAGGGAGGGGACACCCGGACGGGAGACCCAGTACTTC | CASREGTPGRETQYF | TRBJ2-5 | TRBV19 | . | .
TGCGCCAGCAGCCAAGAGACCAAAAAACTGTTTTTT | CASSQETKKLFF | TRBJ1-4 | TRBV4-3 | . | .
TGTGCCAGCAGCCTAGGCCCGACTAGGTACACAGATACGCAGTATTTT | CASSLGPTRYTDTQYF | TRBJ2-3 | TRBV5-8 | . | .
TGTGCCACTCGCCGGACGTCCTATGGCTACACCTTC | CATRRTSYGYTF | TRBJ1-2 | TRBV6-5 | . | .
TGTGCCAGTTTCCAGGGGCAAGGGGGAGAGACCCAGTACTTC | CASFQGQGGETQYF | TRBJ2-5 | TRBV5-4 | . | .
TGTGCCAGCTCACCCTCAAGGGGGAGCACAGATACGCAGTATTTT | CASSPSRGSTDTQYF | TRBJ2-3 | TRBV18 | . | .
TGTGCCAGCAGCTTTAGCGGAAACTACGAGCAGTACTTC | CASSFSGNYEQYF | TRBJ2-7 | TRBV7-2 | . | .
TGTGCCAGCAGCTTAGCGAGGACTAGCTGGATCCAAGAGACCCAGTACTTC | CASSLARTSWIQETQYF | TRBJ2-5 | TRBV7-2 | TRBD2 | .
. | CASSSSGTYGYTF | TRBJ1-2 | TRBV5-4 | . | .
TGTGCCAGCAGCGACCATGGCCCCAATCAGCCCCAGCATTTT | CASSDHGPNQPQHF | TRBJ1-5 | TRBV6-1 | . | .
TGTGCCAGCAGCTTAGATGAGGGGGGACTCTATGGCTACACCTTC | CASSLDEGGLYGYTF | TRBJ1-2 | TRBV7-9 | . | .
TGTGCCAGTAGGGGACAGGGAAGGATGAACACTGAAGCTTTCTTT | CASRGQGRMNTEAFF | TRBJ1-1 | TRBV19 | TRBD1 | .
TGTGCCAGCTCACCTAGACAGGGTCTGCTGGAGGGGGCCAACGTCCTGACTTTC | CASSPRQGLLEGANVLTF | TRBJ2-6 | TRBV18 | TRBD1 | .
TGTGCCAGCTCAACGGGGGACACAAGAACCAAAAACATTCAGTACTTC | CASSTGDTRTKNIQYF | TRBJ2-4 | TRBV18 | . | .
TGCGCCAGCAGCCCATCGGGAGCCCCGGGTAAGAATGAGCAGTTCTTC | CASSPSGAPGKNEQFF | TRBJ2-1 | TRBV5-1 | . | .
TGTGCCTGGAGTGTACAGGGACAGTCGAACACTGAAGCTTTCTTT | CAWSVQGQSNTEAFF | TRBJ1-1 | TRBV30 | TRBD1 | .
TGTGCCAGCAGCGAATCACCTGGCACAGATACGCAGTATTTT | CASSESPGTDTQYF | TRBJ2-3 | TRBV9 | . | .
TGTGCCAGCAGGAGGGGGGCCGCGGGTGAAGCTTTCTTT | CASRRGAAGEAFF | TRBJ1-1 | TRBV2 | . | .
TGTGCCAGCTCACCAGGGTCGGCAGGGACGGGCGAGCAGTACTTC | CASSPGSAGTGEQYF | TRBJ2-7 | TRBV18 | . | .
TGTGCCGTCAGCCCGGCAGGGATAAGCTCCTACGAGCAGTACTTC | CAVSPAGISSYEQYF | TRBJ2-7 | TRBV10-3 | . | .
TGTGCCAGCAGTTTAATAGCGGTAGGACCCTACGAGCAGTACTTC | CASSLIAVGPYEQYF | TRBJ2-7 | TRBV27 | . | .
TGTGCCAGCAGTTACCCCCCCCCGCGGGAGGAACACGAGCAGTACTTC | CASSYPPPREEHEQYF | TRBJ2-7 | TRBV6-6 | TRBD2 | .
TGTGCCAGCAGTGAAGGGGGGGTAACTGGAAACACCATATATTTT | CASSEGGVTGNTIYF | TRBJ1-3 | TRBV25-1 | . | few
TGTGCCAGCAGTTACCGTGGACAGGGGGCTTTTGGCTACACCTTC | CASSYRGQGAFGYTF | TRBJ1-2 | TRBV6-5 | TRBD1 | .
TGTGCCAGCAGCTTCGACGGACCCTACGAGCAGTACTTC | CASSFDGPYEQYF | TRBJ2-7 | TRBV7-9 | . | .
TGTGCCAGCAGCCCCCAGTTAGCGGGAGGGGGAGAGACCCAGTACTTC | CASSPQLAGGGETQYF | TRBJ2-5 | TRBV11-2 | TRBD2 | .
TGCGCCAGCAGCCAAGATTTTGGGGGCACAGATACGCAGTATTTT | CASSQDFGGTDTQYF | TRBJ2-3 | TRBV4-3 | . | .